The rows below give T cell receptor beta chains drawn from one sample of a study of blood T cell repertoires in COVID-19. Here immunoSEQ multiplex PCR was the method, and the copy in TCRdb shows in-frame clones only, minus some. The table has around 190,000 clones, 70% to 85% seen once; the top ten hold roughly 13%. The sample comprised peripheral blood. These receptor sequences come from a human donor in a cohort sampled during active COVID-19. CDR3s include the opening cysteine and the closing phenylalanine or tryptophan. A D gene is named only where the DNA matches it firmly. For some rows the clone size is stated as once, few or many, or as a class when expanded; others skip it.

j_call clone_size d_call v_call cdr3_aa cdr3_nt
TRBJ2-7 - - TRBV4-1 CASSLNLLPYEQYF TGCGCCAGCAGCCTTAATCTTCTTCCCTACGAGCAGTACTTC
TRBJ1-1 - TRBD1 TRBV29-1 CSVSWTGATEAFF TGCAGCGTTAGCTGGACAGGGGCGACTGAAGCTTTCTTT
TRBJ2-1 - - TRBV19 CASSMEDSDEQFF TGTGCCAGTAGTATGGAGGACTCTGATGAGCAGTTCTTC
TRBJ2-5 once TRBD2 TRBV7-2 CASSPPGGWTQYF TGTGCCAGCAGCCCGCCCGGGGGGTGGACCCAGTACTTC
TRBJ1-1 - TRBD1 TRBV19 CASNRGQAMNTEAFF TGTGCCAGTAATCGTGGACAGGCCATGAACACTGAAGCTTTCTTT
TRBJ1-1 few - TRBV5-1 CASSLTGVNTEAFF TGCGCCAGCAGCCTGACAGGAGTGAACACTGAAGCTTTCTTT
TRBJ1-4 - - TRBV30 CAWSVHLTRDYNEKLFF TGTGCCTGGAGTGTACATCTTACCAGGGATTATAATGAAAAACTGTTTTTT
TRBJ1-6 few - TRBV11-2 CASSLAGPIFNSPLHF TGTGCCAGCAGCTTAGCGGGTCCGATTTTTAATTCACCCCTCCACTTT
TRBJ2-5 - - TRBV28 CASSFGALGRETQYF TGTGCCAGCAGTTTCGGGGCCTTGGGGAGGGAGACCCAGTACTTC
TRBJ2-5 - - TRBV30 CAWSVGGQETQYF TGTGCCTGGAGTGTAGGGGGCCAAGAGACCCAGTACTTC
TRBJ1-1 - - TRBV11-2 CASSLDLRGGAFF TGTGCCAGCAGCTTAGATCTAAGGGGAGGAGCTTTCTTT
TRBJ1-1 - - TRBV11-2 CASSLTPNSGTEAFF TGTGCCAGCAGCTTAACGCCGAACTCGGGGACTGAAGCTTTCTTT
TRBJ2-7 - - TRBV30 CAWSVQGYEQYF TGTGCCTGGAGTGTACAGGGCTACGAGCAGTACTTC
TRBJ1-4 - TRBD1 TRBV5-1 CASSTEGQGEKLFF TGCGCCAGCAGCACAGAGGGACAGGGGGAAAAACTGTTTTTT
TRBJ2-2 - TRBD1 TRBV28 CASSTYPTGDPGELFF TGTGCCAGCAGTACTTACCCGACAGGGGATCCCGGGGAGCTGTTTTTT
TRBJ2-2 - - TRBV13 CASKRAPGAGELFF TGTGCCAGCAAACGGGCCCCAGGGGCCGGGGAGCTGTTTTTT
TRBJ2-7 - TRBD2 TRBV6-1 CASSEVIAGEEQYF TGTGCCAGCAGTGAGGTAATAGCGGGAGAAGAGCAGTACTTC
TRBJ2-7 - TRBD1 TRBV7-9 CASSPSPWDRGRYEQYF TGTGCCAGCAGCCCCTCGCCGTGGGACAGGGGGCGGTACGAGCAGTACTTC
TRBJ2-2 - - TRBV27 CASRTETGELFF TGTGCCAGCCGCACAGAGACCGGGGAGCTGTTTTTT
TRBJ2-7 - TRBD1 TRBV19 CASSIRDSYEQYF TGTGCCAGTAGTATTCGGGACAGCTACGAGCAGTACTTC
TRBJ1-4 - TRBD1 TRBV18 CASSPGQGVREKLFF TGTGCCAGCTCACCGGGACAGGGAGTACGCGAAAAACTGTTTTTT
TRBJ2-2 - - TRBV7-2 CASSGPNTGELFF TGTGCCAGCAGCGGCCCGAACACCGGGGAGCTGTTTTTT
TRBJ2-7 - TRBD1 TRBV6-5 CASSLGTGSEEQYF TGTGCCAGCAGCCTTGGGACAGGGAGTGAGGAGCAGTACTTC
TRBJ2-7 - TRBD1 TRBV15 CATSSGQATYEQYF TGTGCCACCAGCTCGGGACAGGCCACCTACGAGCAGTACTTC
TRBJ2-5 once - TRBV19 CASSIRDTKETQYF TGTGCCAGTAGTATCCGGGACACTAAAGAGACCCAGTACTTC
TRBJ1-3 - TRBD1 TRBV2 CASSEALKGTGERGNTIYF TGTGCCAGCAGTGAAGCGCTTAAGGGGACAGGGGAACGTGGAAACACCATATATTTT
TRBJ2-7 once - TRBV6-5 CASTKHYEQYF TGTGCCAGCACTAAGCACTACGAGCAGTACTTC
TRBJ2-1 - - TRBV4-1 CASSQDPARGRNEQFF TGCGCCAGCAGCCAAGACCCTGCTCGGGGTCGGAATGAGCAGTTCTTC
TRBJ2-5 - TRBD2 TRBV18 CASSAGGSQETQYF TGTGCCAGCTCAGCCGGGGGGTCCCAAGAGACCCAGTACTTC
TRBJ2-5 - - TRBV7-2 CASSFPGGSKETQYF TGTGCCAGCAGCTTTCCGGGGGGCAGCAAAGAGACCCAGTACTTC
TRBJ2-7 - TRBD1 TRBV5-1 CASSLEGQGRYEQYF TGCGCCAGCAGCCTGGAGGGACAGGGGAGATACGAGCAGTACTTC